This T cell receptor (beta chain) was sequenced during a study of T cell responses to AZD1222 COVID-19 vaccine. Notes on the study in general: Spike-wide coverage was observed for vaccine-associated CD4 TCRs, with dominant responses at 160-218 and 743-854. As reported, nearly half of all spike-specific TCRs target variant regions that are unmutated. Spike-specific TCR depth and breadth grew after two AZD1222 doses. It should be noted that donors were predominantly white British and more often female, and clonal diversity was possibly underestimated.

V lost 4 bases, J lost 1 base, and 10 bases lay in between. The germline CDR1 and CDR2 sequences are MNHNY and SVGAGI (reference sequence). CDR3 length: 14 residues. The sample holds a few counts of this clone. Its antigen is as yet unknown. Clones were sequenced by immunoSEQ multiplex PCR, and TCRdb holds only the in-frame ones, with some missing. The sample lists tens of thousands of clones, more than 60% occurring once. The sequencing here drew on peripheral blood, taken 28 days after the second dose of the MenACWY control vaccine. The chain recombines TRBV6-6 with TRBJ1-1, with D unresolved. The TCR sequence derives from an adult who received the MenACWY meningococcal vaccine as a control. The CDR3 DNA reads TGTGCCAGCAGTTGGAACGCGGGGAACACTGAAGCTTTCTTT. Translation gives CASSWNAGNTEAFF.